This passage covers 27 T cell receptor beta chains from one sample sequenced in a study of CD8 T cells in ankylosing spondylitis. TCRdb called the 5' RACE reads again in MiXCR, with one record for every CDR3 protein. The data hold hundreds of thousands of distinct CDR3 sequences, with around 21% observed a single time. The sequenced sample consisted of blood, either unsorted or a sorted T cell fraction (not recorded which). These TCRs come from a female donor with ankylosing spondylitis or in good health (not recorded which).

This chain connects TRBV29-1 to TRBJ2-7; D may correspond to TRBD1 or TRBD2 (6 bases each). Trimming left V 4 bases short and J 3 bases short, with 16 bases between. The CDR3 has 14 amino acids. Per the germline V gene, CDR1 is SQVTM and CDR2 is ANQGSEA. The CDR3: CSVGGHSGSYEQYF. As DNA, the CDR3 is TGCAGCGTTGGGGGGCATAGCGGAAGCTACGAGCAGTACTTC.

The table lists this clonotype with many counts. The rearrangement joins TRBV29-1 to TRBJ2-1; D gene uncertain. Germline V gene sequence: CDR1 SQVTM, CDR2 ANQGSEA. This CDR3 spans 13 amino acids. V lost 4 bases and J lost 0, with 7 bases in between. CDR3 residues: CSVATSSYNEQFF. Written as DNA, the CDR3 is TGCAGCGTTGCCACGAGCTCCTACAATGAGCAGTTCTTC.

The rearrangement links TRBV20-1 to TRBJ2-7; the D gene is possibly TRBD2 (6 bases). This CDR3 is built from 13 residues. The germline CDR1 and CDR2 sequences are DFQATT and SNEGSKA (reference sequence). V dropped 5 bases and J dropped 3 bases, with 14 bases sitting between them. Here the CDR3 reads CSAFNAGNYEQYF. In nucleotides, the CDR3 is TGCAGTGCTTTTAACGCGGGGAACTACGAGCAGTACTTC.

This clonotype has a count of ten or more. The V and J genes are TRBV20-1 and TRBJ1-1; TRBD1 matches at 8 bases. The length of the CDR3 is 15 residues. J lost 3 bases, V lost 2 bases, and 8 bases had no gene match. Germline V CDR1 and CDR2: DFQATT, SNEGSKA (reference sequence). The CDR3 bases are TGCAGTGCTAGATCTCCAGGGGGCGGATACACTGAAGCTTTCTTT. Its protein product is CSARSPGGGYTEAFF.

The rearrangement links TRBV20-1 to TRBJ2-1, with D maybe TRBD2 (5 bases). The germline V gene has CDR1 DFQATT and CDR2 SNEGSKA (reference sequence). The V gene lost 4 bases and the J gene lost 2 bases, with 18 bases spanning the gap. The CDR3 runs to 16 residues. CDR3 in DNA: TGCAGTGCTATACGTTCCGAGGGCCTCCCCTACAATGAGCAGTTCTTC. It is translated as CSAIRSEGLPYNEQFF.

V usage is TRBV29-1 and J usage is TRBJ2-1; perhaps TRBD2 as D (6 bases). The ends were cut back, 2 bases at V and 10 bases at J, with 9 bases in the middle. The CDR3 spans 11 residues. CDR1 is SQVTM and CDR2 is ANQGSEA in the germline V gene. In DNA form, the CDR3 reads TGCAGCGTTGAACGGGAGTGGGAGCAGTTCTTC. Protein: CSVEREWEQFF.

This clonotype occurred once. The chain carries TRBV2 and TRBJ2-5, with D tentatively TRBD2 (6 bases). The ends were cut back, 10 bases at V and 5 bases at J, with 11 bases in the middle. CDR1 is SNHLY, CDR2 FYNNEI, per germline. The CDR3 is 11 amino acids. The CDR3 here is CATTSKETQYF. CDR3 sequence (DNA): TGTGCCACTACTAGCAAGGAGACCCAGTACTTC.

This rearrangement joins TRBV27 to TRBJ2-1; D gene ambiguous. V was pared by 2 bases and J by 6 bases, with 11 bases between. The CDR3 extends over 14 amino acids. The germline V gene encodes CDR1 MNHEY and CDR2 SMNVEV (reference sequence). DNA of the CDR3: TGTGCCAGCAGTTTACGGACCCTTTCCAATGAGCAGTTCTTC. Its translation: CASSLRTLSNEQFF.

The chain links TRBV12-3 or TRBV12-4 to TRBJ1-5; no clear D gene. V was trimmed by 3 bases and J by 1 base, leaving 16 bases between them. This CDR3 has 17 amino acids. CDR3 bases: TGTGCCAGCAGTTTGGGCGGAGGGATGGGCAGCAATCAGCCCCAGCATTTT. It translates to CASSLGGGMGSNQPQHF.

This clonotype was observed a few times. CDR3 coding DNA: TGTGCCAGCAGCTTAGCCGCCGGGAATGAAAAACTGTTTTTT. This encodes CASSLAAGNEKLFF. V is TRBV7-9 and J is TRBJ1-4; D unclear. Germline loops: CDR1 SEHNR, CDR2 FQNEAQ (reference sequence). Trimming left V 0 bases short and J 5 bases short, with 7 bases between. CDR3 length equals 14 residues. The full variable domain, rest sourced from reference TRBV7-9 and TRBJ1-4, is DTGVSQNPRHKITKRGQNVTFRCDPISEHNRLYWYRQTLGQGPEFLTYFQNEAQLEKSRLLSDRFSAERPKGSFSTLEIQRTEQGDSAMYLCASSLAAGNEKLFFGSGTQLSVL.

V is TRBV28 and J is TRBJ2-1, with D possibly being TRBD2 (6 bases). V lost 4 bases, J lost 12 bases, and 13 bases lay in between. This CDR3 spans 12 amino acids. In germline, CDR1 is MDHEN, CDR2 SYDVKM. CDR3 DNA: TGTGCCAGCAGTTCACGGGAGAGGGGGCAGTTCTTC. It translates to CASSSRERGQFF. Supplemented by reference TRBV28 and TRBJ2-1, the full variable domain reads DVKVTQSSRYLVKRTGEKVFLECVQDMDHENMFWYRQDPGLGLRLIYFSYDVKMKEKGDIPEGYSVSREKKERFSLILESASTNQTSMYLCASSSRERGQFFGPGTRLTVL.

In its sample, this clonotype was seen a few times. V and J are TRBV5-1 and TRBJ2-7, with D possibly matching TRBD2 (5 bases). This CDR3 has 14 amino acids. The V gene lost 0 bases and the J gene lost 3 bases, with 10 bases spanning the gap. Germline CDR1 SGHRS, CDR2 YFSETQ. The CDR3 DNA reads TGCGCCAGCAGCTTGGGCCATACTAGCTACGAGCAGTACTTC. This sequence encodes CASSLGHTSYEQYF.

This clonotype was detected only a few times. The chain links TRBV21-1 to TRBJ1-1; the D call in the table, TRBD1, was not verified against the DNA. TRBV21-1 is a pseudogene. This CDR3 region has 14 residues. CDR3 sequence: CASSPRDRNTEAFF. In DNA, the CDR3 is TGTGCCAGCAGCCCCCGGGACAGGAACACTGAAGCTTTCTTT.

The chain uses TRBV20-1 and TRBJ1-5; D remains ambiguous. CDR1 is DFQATT, CDR2 SNEGSKA, per germline (reference sequence). CDR3 length equals 14 residues. V was clipped by 6 bases and J by 0 bases, with 12 bases between them. CDR3 nucleotides: TGCAGTGCACCGGGCCACTATAGCAATCAGCCCCAGCATTTT. Translated, it gives CSAPGHYSNQPQHF.

The chain uses TRBV20-1 and TRBJ2-6; D uncertain. The CDR3 runs to 13 residues. The V end was cut by 4 bases, the J end by 4 bases, with 8 bases between. Germline CDR1 reads DFQATT; CDR2 reads SNEGSKA (reference sequence). CDR3 nucleotides: TGCAGTGCTATGGCCTCCGGGGCCAACGTCCTGACTTTC. As protein: CSAMASGANVLTF.

This clonotype was detected many times. J is TRBJ2-7 and V is TRBV20-1; the D is unclear. There are 13 residues in the CDR3. V dropped 6 bases and J dropped 0 bases, with 12 bases sitting between them. Per the germline V gene, CDR1 is DFQATT and CDR2 is SNEGSKA (reference sequence). For the CDR3, the DNA is TGCAGTGCCCGAACCCCGGGCTCCTACGAGCAGTACTTC. The encoded protein is CSARTPGSYEQYF.

This clonotype has a count of ten or more. The chain employs TRBV20-1 and TRBJ1-2, with D perhaps matching TRBD1 (5 bases). CDR1 and CDR2 (germline): DFQATT, SNEGSKA (reference sequence). V dropped 6 bases and J dropped 3 bases, with 20 bases sitting between them. The CDR3 is 15 amino acids. The CDR3 DNA follows: TGCAGTGCCCCGGGACCGTATAACCCGGACTATGGCTACACCTTC. Encoded protein: CSAPGPYNPDYGYTF.

This clonotype was counted many times. The CDR3 bases are TGTGCCAGCAGCTTGCGACAGGGGGCCGGAAGAATCTACGAGCAGTACTTC. Amino acids: CASSLRQGAGRIYEQYF. The chain carries TRBV5-5 and TRBJ2-7; TRBD1 agrees at 10 bases. The CDR3 is 17 residues long. V trimming: 1 base; J trimming: 3 bases; junction bases outside the gene matches: 10. Germline CDR1 and CDR2: SGHKS and YYEKEE (reference sequence). The full variable domain, rest sourced from reference TRBV5-5 and TRBJ2-7, is DAGVTQSPTHLIKTRGQQVTLRCSPISGHKSVSWYQQVLGQGPQFIFQYYEKEERGRGNFPDRFSARQFPNYSSELNVNALLLGDSALYLCASSLRQGAGRIYEQYFGPGTRLTVT.

In this sample, this clonotype turned up many times. The J gene is TRBJ1-1, the V gene TRBV7-6; no firm D call. With 7 bases removed from V and 1 base from J, the gap between germline ends came to 13 bases. The CDR3 has 14 residues. Germline V gives CDR1 SGHVS, CDR2 FNYEAQ. The CDR3 nucleotides are TGTGCCAGCACCCCCCTCGGGCAGAACACTGAAGCTTTCTTT. As protein: CASTPLGQNTEAFF.

The V call is TRBV7-7, the J call TRBJ2-1; D is unclear. Germline V CDR1 and CDR2: SSHAT, FNYEAQ (reference sequence). The ends were cut back, 5 bases at V and 9 bases at J, with 14 bases in the middle. The CDR3 contains 13 residues. CDR3 DNA sequence: TGTGCCAGCAGCCACCATGAGGCCAGTGAGCAGTTCTTC. This sequence encodes CASSHHEASEQFF.

This clonotype was seen a few times. V is TRBV19 and J is TRBJ2-1; D gene ambiguous. CDR1 is LNHDA, CDR2 SQIVND, per germline (reference sequence). With 4 bases removed from V and 5 bases from J, the gap between germline ends came to 9 bases. The CDR3 loop spans 13 amino acids. This CDR3 reads CASSTRLNNEQFF. As DNA, the CDR3 is TGTGCCAGTAGTACACGACTCAACAATGAGCAGTTCTTC.

The genes are TRBV25-1 and TRBJ2-1; 8 bases align to TRBD2. The germline V gene has CDR1 MGHDK and CDR2 SYGVNS. Trimming at V came to 2 bases and at J to 11 bases, leaving 8 bases not matched to a gene. The CDR3 consists of 14 residues. The DNA for the CDR3 is TGTGCCAGCAGTGAAAGCGGGGGCGGGCCTCAGCAGTTCTTC. Its translation: CASSESGGGPQQFF.

This chain links TRBV9 with TRBJ2-3; TRBD2 matches 11 bases. Per the germline V gene, CDR1 is SGDLS and CDR2 is YYNGEE. Trimming removed 0 bases from V and 13 bases from J; junction bases left unmatched: 10. CDR3 length: 15 residues. The CDR3 DNA is TGTGCCAGCAGCGTAGAGGGGACTAGCGGTGGTAGGAAGTATTTT. Translation: CASSVEGTSGGRKYF.

In this sample, this clonotype turned up a few times. J is TRBJ2-3 and V is TRBV5-5; no firm D call. The CDR3 spans 16 residues. V lost 4 bases and J 0 bases, leaving 15 bases between the germline ends. Germline loops: CDR1 SGHKS, CDR2 YYEKEE (reference sequence). CDR3 coding DNA: TGTGCCAGCAGCCCTGGGAACCTCAGAAGCACAGATACGCAGTATTTT. As protein: CASSPGNLRSTDTQYF.

This clonotype has more than one count but fewer than ten. The chain uses TRBV6-5 and TRBJ2-2; D might be TRBD2 (6 bases). With 0 bases removed from V and 6 bases from J, the gap between germline ends came to 14 bases. This CDR3 has 16 amino acids. Germline lookup yields CDR1 MNHEY and CDR2 SVGAGI. CDR3 residues: CASSYSFGGTAGELFF. The CDR3 nucleotides read TGTGCCAGCAGTTACTCGTTTGGGGGGACTGCCGGGGAGCTGTTTTTT.

This clonotype was observed once. This chain connects TRBV5-1 to TRBJ2-5, with 7 bases aligning to TRBD2. CDR1 is SGHRS and CDR2 is YFSETQ in the germline V gene. The CDR3 has 14 residues. The junction had 7 bases not matched to a gene; V was cut back by 3 bases and J by 5 bases. In DNA form, the CDR3 reads TGCGCCAGCAGCTGGGACCCAGCGGGGGAGACCCAGTACTTC. It specifies CASSWDPAGETQYF.

In this sample, this clonotype turned up a few times. The chain joins TRBV6-2 or TRBV6-3 to TRBJ2-2, with D tentatively TRBD2 (6 bases). The germline V and J ends were trimmed by 4 bases and 8 bases, with 14 bases remaining between them. Germline CDR1 MNHEY, CDR2 SVGEGT. The CDR3 has 14 residues. CDR3 sequence (DNA): TGTGCCAGCAGTTCTGCGGGACTTCTGGGGGAGCTGTTTTTT. It yields the protein CASSSAGLLGELFF.